This passage covers 13 T cell receptor beta chains from one sample sequenced in a study of T cell changes during pregnancy in multiple sclerosis. Measured with immunoSEQ multiplex PCR; TCRdb has only the in-frame clones, and not every one. The data show tens of thousands of clones, nearly 95% seen once. The sample here was peripheral blood, taken in the third trimester of pregnancy. Source of these receptors: a female donor with multiple sclerosis, enrolled in a pregnancy study.

This clone was observed a single time. The V gene is TRBV5-4, the J gene TRBJ2-1; no firm D call. Germline V gives CDR1 SGHNT, CDR2 YYREEE (reference sequence). The ends were cut back, 0 bases at V and 0 bases at J, with 7 bases in the middle. CDR3 length: 15 amino acids. The DNA of the CDR3 is TGTGCCAGCAGCTTGGAGCCAAGCTCCTACAATGAGCAGTTCTTC. Amino acid sequence: CASSLEPSSYNEQFF.

The gene calls are TRBV28 and TRBJ1-2; D gene unclear. The CDR3 extends over 13 amino acids. Per germline, CDR1 MDHEN and CDR2 SYDVKM. V lost 3 bases to trimming and J lost 2 bases, with 7 bases between them. The DNA of the CDR3 is TGTGCCAGCAGTTTGAAGCTCAACTATGGCTACACCTTC. This sequence encodes CASSLKLNYGYTF.

The count of this clone is one. The V and J genes are TRBV18 and TRBJ2-1; tentatively, D is TRBD2 (7 bases). In germline, CDR1 is KGHSH, CDR2 LQKENI. V dropped 0 bases and J dropped 4 bases, with 13 bases sitting between them. The CDR3 is 16 amino acids. The CDR3 loop reads CASSPPRGGAYNEQFF. CDR3 DNA sequence: TGTGCCAGCTCACCACCGAGGGGGGGTGCGTACAATGAGCAGTTCTTC.

The J gene is TRBJ1-5, the V gene TRBV21-1; the D call of TRBD1 is as the table states it, not checked on the DNA. TRBV21-1 is reported as a pseudogene. This CDR3 comprises 16 residues. CDR3 coding DNA: TGTGCCAGCAGCCCTCGGAGGGGGCTAAGCAATCAGCCCCAGCATTTT. The encoded protein is CASSPRRGLSNQPQHF.

This chain joins TRBV19 and TRBJ1-1; D call uncertain. Germline assignment: CDR1 LNHDA and CDR2 SQIVND (reference sequence). V was trimmed by 3 bases and J by 0 bases, leaving 11 bases between them. This CDR3 contains 15 residues. The CDR3 loop is CASSILGLMNTEAFF. The CDR3 DNA sequence: TGTGCCAGTAGTATCCTGGGCCTCATGAACACTGAAGCTTTCTTT.

The CDR3 coding sequence is TGTGCCAGCTCACCCCTTCCATCGGGCAATCAGCCCCAGCATTTT. This sequence encodes CASSPLPSGNQPQHF. The chain has TRBV18 and TRBJ1-5; D is undetermined. CDR1 KGHSH and CDR2 LQKENI come from the germline V gene. CDR3 length: 15 amino acids. V was cut by 3 bases and J by 2 bases, with 11 bases left in between.

V and J are TRBV19 and TRBJ2-1; TRBD1 aligns across 9 bases. V was clipped by 8 bases and J by 6 bases; unmatched bases: 8. The CDR3 loop spans 14 amino acids. Germline CDR1 and CDR2: LNHDA and SQIVND (reference sequence). The CDR3 sequence is CASSRGDRANEQFF. CDR3 sequence (DNA): TGTGCCAGTTCCCGTGGGGACAGGGCCAATGAGCAGTTCTTC. The complete variable domain, with remaining parts taken from reference TRBV19 and TRBJ2-1, reads DGGITQSPKYLFRKEGQNVTLSCEQNLNHDAMYWYRQDPGQGLRLIYYSQIVNDFQKGDIAEGYSVSREKKESFPLTVTSAQKNPTAFYLCASSRGDRANEQFFGPGTRLTVL.

For this clone: Additional DNA sequences in this sample encode the identical CDR3. The CDR3 loop reads CASSLGGGNTEAFF. The CDR3 DNA is TGTGCCAGCAGCTTAGGGGGCGGGAACACTGAAGCTTTCTTT. The V and J genes are TRBV7-9 and TRBJ1-1, with D perhaps matching TRBD1 (5 bases). This CDR3 is 14 amino acids long. V dropped 1 base and J dropped 1 base, with 7 bases sitting between them. Germline V gives CDR1 SEHNR, CDR2 FQNEAQ (reference sequence).

DNA for the CDR3: TGCGCCAGCAGCCAAGATGAAAGGGGAGCGGGGGCTTTCTTT. As protein: CASSQDERGAGAFF. The chain combines TRBV4-3 with TRBJ1-1, with D perhaps matching TRBD1 (5 bases). Germline CDR1 LGHNA, CDR2 YSLEER. V lost 0 bases, J lost 11 bases, and 16 bases lay in between. CDR3 size: 14 residues.

V is TRBV15 and J is TRBJ2-1; 13 bases align to TRBD2. This CDR3 contains 19 residues. With 3 bases clipped from V and 5 bases from J, the junction kept 13 bases outside the gene matches. CDR1 is LNHNV and CDR2 is YYDKDF in the germline V gene (reference sequence). CDR3 in DNA: TGTGCCACCAGCAGGGAGCAGGGGATCGGGACTAGCGGGGACAATGAGCAGTTCTTC. Protein sequence: CATSREQGIGTSGDNEQFF.

About this clone itself: Germline and junction disagree at one end, which may indicate a read error. CDR3: CASPPVAGELNEQYF. DNA of the CDR3: TGTGCCAGCCCACCGGTAGCGGGAGAGCTAAACGAGCAGTACTTC. V is TRBV18 and J is TRBJ2-7; 9 bases are a match to TRBD2. The germline CDR1 and CDR2 sequences are KGHSH and LQKENI. The CDR3 runs 15 residues.

The chain links TRBV19 to TRBJ2-7; the match to TRBD1 covers 8 bases. With V trimmed by 3 bases and J by 4 bases, 5 bases remained unmatched. Germline values: CDR1 LNHDA, CDR2 SQIVND (reference sequence). The length of the CDR3 is 14 residues. The CDR3 loop reads CASSMAGGGYEQYF. Written as DNA, the CDR3 is TGTGCCAGTAGTATGGCAGGGGGCGGGTACGAGCAGTACTTC.

This chain links TRBV5-4 with TRBJ2-7, with 12 positions matching TRBD1. Germline V gene sequence: CDR1 SGHNT, CDR2 YYREEE (reference sequence). The CDR3 loop spans 15 amino acids. Germline trimming cut 0 bases from V and 7 bases from J; bases unmatched to any gene: 5. The CDR3 nucleotides are TGTGCCAGCAGCTTGGGGGGACAGGGGGCGGGGGAGCAGTACTTC. Translating gives CASSLGGQGAGEQYF.